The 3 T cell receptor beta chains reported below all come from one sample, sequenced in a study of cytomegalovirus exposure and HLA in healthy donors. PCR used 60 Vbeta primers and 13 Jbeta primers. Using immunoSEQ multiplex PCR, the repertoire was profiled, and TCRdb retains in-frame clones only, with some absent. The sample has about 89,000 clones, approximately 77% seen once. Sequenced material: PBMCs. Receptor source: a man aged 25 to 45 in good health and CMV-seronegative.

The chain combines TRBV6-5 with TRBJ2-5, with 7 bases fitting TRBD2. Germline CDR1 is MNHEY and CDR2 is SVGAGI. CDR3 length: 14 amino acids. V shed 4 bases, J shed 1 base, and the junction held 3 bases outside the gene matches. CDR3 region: CASSSGTTQETQYF. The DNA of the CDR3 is TGTGCCAGCAGTTCCGGGACTACCCAAGAGACCCAGTACTTC.

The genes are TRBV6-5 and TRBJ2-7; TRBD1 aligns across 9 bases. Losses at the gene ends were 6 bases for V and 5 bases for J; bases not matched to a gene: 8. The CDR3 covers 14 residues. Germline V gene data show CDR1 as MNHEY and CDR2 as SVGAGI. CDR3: CASSPGTGSNEQYF. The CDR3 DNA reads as TGTGCCAGCAGCCCCGGGACAGGGAGCAACGAGCAGTACTTC.

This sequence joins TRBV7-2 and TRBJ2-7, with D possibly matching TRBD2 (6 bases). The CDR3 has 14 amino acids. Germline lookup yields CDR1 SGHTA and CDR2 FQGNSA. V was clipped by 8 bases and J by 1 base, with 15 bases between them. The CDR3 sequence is CASSLAGRSYEQYF. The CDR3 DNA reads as TGTGCCAGCTCGCTTGCGGGGAGGTCCTACGAGCAGTACTTC.